The rows below give T cell receptor beta chains drawn from one sample of a study of read filtering for tumor transcriptome and immune sequencing. In TCRdb, the reads were re-called with MiXCR into one record per CDR3 protein. Of some 130,000 distinct CDR3 sequences in the sample, around 13% were seen once. Input material: a population of CD138-negative cells sorted from bone marrow. The receptors come from a donor aged 40 or over with multiple myeloma. CDR3s include the opening cysteine and the closing phenylalanine or tryptophan.

>TRBV5-1|TRBJ2-3
CASSLVADTQYF
>TRBV20-1|TRBJ1-5
CSAREFPEPQHF
>TRBV12-3/TRBV12-4|TRBJ1-5
CASSLRGQGRRQPQHF
>TRBV7-9|TRBJ2-7
CASSFGTGAYEQYF
>TRBV6-1|TRBJ1-5
CASSERSGLTNQPQHF
>TRBV20-1|TRBJ2-5
CSARDPAGFETQYF
>TRBV14|TRBJ2-7
CASSQEVGLAGLSYEQYF
>TRBV24-1|TRBJ1-1
CATSDYHTDAGAFF
>TRBV3-1|TRBJ1-1
CASVGQGNTEAFF
>TRBV11-2|TRBJ2-1
CASSYGASGYNGQFF
>TRBV12-3/TRBV12-4|TRBJ1-1
CASSFGSPTGGNTEAFF
>TRBV5-1|TRBJ1-1
CASGDTGYTEAFF
>TRBV3-1|TRBJ1-1
CASSRQGGGEAFF
>TRBV6-5|TRBJ2-7
CASRGNRGPPEQYF
>TRBV4-1|TRBJ1-1
CASSRNMNTEAFF
>TRBV4-3|TRBJ2-1
CASSQDSGRVPNEQFF
>TRBV20-1|TRBJ2-7
CSASPLAAYEQYF
>TRBV2|TRBJ1-3
CASSPGQSGNTIYF
>TRBV18|TRBJ2-7
CASSPRGGGYEQYF
>TRBV20-1|TRBJ1-1
CSARPRGAGNTEAFF
>TRBV15|TRBJ2-1
CATSGRGGGREGNEQFF
>TRBV3-1|TRBJ2-5
CASSQDQDRGETQYF
>TRBV20-1|TRBJ2-7
CSARRGAGMREQYF
>TRBV3-1|TRBJ2-1
CASSQGPDRGVF
>TRBV29-1|TRBJ2-5
CSVGTLEAQYF